The T cell receptor (beta chain) described here comes from a study of T-cell reconstitution after alpha-beta-depleted transplantation in children. There are 17 residues in the CDR3. V shed 5 bases and J shed 2 bases, with 19 bases lying between them. This clonotype was seen a few times. As yet, its antigen is unknown. The TCRbeta library incorporated unique molecular identifiers. Via MiXCR, TCRdb re-called the PCR reads, giving one row per CDR3 protein. This repertoire shows approximately 630,000 distinct CDR3 sequences, over 10% found once; its top ten account for 0.79%. Points from the study as a whole: Expanded graft clones numbering several hundred reportedly gave rise to alpha-beta T cells about two months after transplant.

The rearrangement links TRBV12-3 or TRBV12-4 to TRBJ2-1; D may be TRBD1 (6 bases). The sample consisted of PBMCs, taken before TCRalphabeta/CD19-depleted stem cell transplant. The TCR was taken from a girl aged 2-9 years with congenital amegakaryocytic thrombocytopenia, due to receive a stem cell transplant. The CDR3 bases are TGTGCCAGCAGTCCCCTTCTAAGCCGACAGGCCTACAATGAGCAGTTCTTC. It yields the protein CASSPLLSRQAYNEQFF.